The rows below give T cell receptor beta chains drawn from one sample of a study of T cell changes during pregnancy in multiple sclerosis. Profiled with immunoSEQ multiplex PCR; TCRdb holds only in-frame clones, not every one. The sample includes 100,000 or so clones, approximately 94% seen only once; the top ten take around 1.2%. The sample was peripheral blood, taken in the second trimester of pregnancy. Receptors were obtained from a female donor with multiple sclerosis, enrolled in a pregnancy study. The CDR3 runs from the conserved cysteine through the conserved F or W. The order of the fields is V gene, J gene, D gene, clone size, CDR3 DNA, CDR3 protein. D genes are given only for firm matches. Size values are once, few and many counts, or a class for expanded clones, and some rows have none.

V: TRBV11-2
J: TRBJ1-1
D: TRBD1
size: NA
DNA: TGTGCCAGCAGCTTAGATCGACAGGGGGGAGCTTTCTTT
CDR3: CASSLDRQGGAFF

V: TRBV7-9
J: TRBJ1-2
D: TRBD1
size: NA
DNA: TGTGCCAGCGAGGGCAGGGGGTCGGGCTACACCTTC
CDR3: CASEGRGSGYTF

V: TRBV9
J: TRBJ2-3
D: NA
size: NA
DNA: TGTGCCAGCAGCCCCCGACAGGGCACAGATACGCAGTATTTT
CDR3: CASSPRQGTDTQYF

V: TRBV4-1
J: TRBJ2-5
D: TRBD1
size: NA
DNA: TGCGCCAGCAGCCCCGGGACAGGGAGAGAGACCCAGTACTTC
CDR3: CASSPGTGRETQYF

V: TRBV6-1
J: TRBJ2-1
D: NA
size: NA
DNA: TGTGCCAGCAGTGAAGCGCGGGGCCCCCCGGGCTCCTACAATGAGCAGTTCTTC
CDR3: CASSEARGPPGSYNEQFF

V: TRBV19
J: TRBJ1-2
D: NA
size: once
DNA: TGTGCCAGTAGTATGTCTCAGGGCTACTACACCTTC
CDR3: CASSMSQGYYTF

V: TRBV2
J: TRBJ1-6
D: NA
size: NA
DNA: TGTGCCAGCAGTGAAGGTGGCAGGGGAGGGTTTAATTCACCCCTCCACTTT
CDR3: CASSEGGRGGFNSPLHF

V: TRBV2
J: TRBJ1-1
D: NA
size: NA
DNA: TGTGCCAGCAGCACCTTACTGACATCGAACACTGAAGCTTTCTTT
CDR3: CASSTLLTSNTEAFF

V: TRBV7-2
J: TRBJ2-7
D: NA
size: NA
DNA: TGTGCCAGCAGCCCCCAGCGTCTGTCCTACGAGCAGTACTTC
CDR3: CASSPQRLSYEQYF

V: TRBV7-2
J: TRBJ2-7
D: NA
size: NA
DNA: TGTGCCAGCACTCTGACAGGAACCTACGAGCAGTACTTC
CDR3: CASTLTGTYEQYF

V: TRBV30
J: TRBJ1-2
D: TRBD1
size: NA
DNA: TGTGCCTGTGCCAAGGGGGCAGGGGGCACGTACTATGGCTACACCTTC
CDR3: CACAKGAGGTYYGYTF

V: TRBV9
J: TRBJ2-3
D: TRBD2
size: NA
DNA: TGTGCCAGCAGCGTAGAGGTCTTTGGAACTAGCGGGGGGACAGATACGCAGTATTTT
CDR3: CASSVEVFGTSGGTDTQYF